This is a list of T cell receptor beta chains from one sample in a study of blood T cell repertoires in COVID-19. Sequenced by immunoSEQ multiplex PCR; TCRdb stores in-frame clones only, minus some. There are about 130,000 clones in the sample; roughly four fifths occur only once, and 9.7% lies in the top ten. Sequencing used peripheral blood. These receptors originate from a man aged 40-49 years with active or convalescent COVID-19. Both conserved end residues are part of each CDR3. Each record gives: clone size, J gene, D gene, V gene, CDR3 DNA, CDR3 protein. A D gene is named only where the DNA matches it firmly. A row's size may be missing; if present it is once, few, many or a size class.

clone size: .; J gene: TRBJ2-3; D gene: TRBD2; V gene: TRBV14; CDR3 DNA: TGTGCCAGCAGCCCTTGGGCGGGGGTAGTGGGGGATACGCAGTATTTT; CDR3 protein: CASSPWAGVVGDTQYF
clone size: .; J gene: TRBJ1-3; D gene: TRBD1; V gene: TRBV7-6; CDR3 DNA: TGTGCCAGCAGCAGTACTACTCCGACAGGGTCTAGAAACACCATATATTTT; CDR3 protein: CASSSTTPTGSRNTIYF
clone size: .; J gene: TRBJ2-5; D gene: TRBD2; V gene: TRBV20-1; CDR3 DNA: TGCAGCACGGGGACTAGCGGGACCCAGTACTTC; CDR3 protein: CSTGTSGTQYF
clone size: once; J gene: TRBJ2-5; D gene: .; V gene: TRBV6-5; CDR3 DNA: TGTGCCAGCAGTTACTCGATAGGGCGGGTCCAAGAGACCCAGTACTTC; CDR3 protein: CASSYSIGRVQETQYF
clone size: .; J gene: TRBJ1-6; D gene: .; V gene: TRBV30; CDR3 DNA: TGTGCCTGGACCGGACAGTTCTCCTATAATTCACCCCTCCACTTT; CDR3 protein: CAWTGQFSYNSPLHF
clone size: .; J gene: TRBJ2-7; D gene: .; V gene: TRBV18; CDR3 DNA: TGTGCCAGCTCACCGGTGGGGGCTAAGGAGCAGTACTTC; CDR3 protein: CASSPVGAKEQYF
clone size: once; J gene: TRBJ1-2; D gene: .; V gene: TRBV4-2; CDR3 DNA: TGTGCCAGCAGCCAAGATCCCCCAGGGGCGCAGGGCTACACCTTC; CDR3 protein: CASSQDPPGAQGYTF
clone size: .; J gene: TRBJ2-3; D gene: .; V gene: TRBV24-1; CDR3 DNA: TGTGCCACCAGTGATTTTAGAGGTACGCAGTATTTT; CDR3 protein: CATSDFRGTQYF
clone size: few; J gene: TRBJ1-1; D gene: .; V gene: TRBV19; CDR3 DNA: TGTGCCAGTACTTCAGGGGAGGGGACTGAAGCTTTCTTT; CDR3 protein: CASTSGEGTEAFF
clone size: .; J gene: TRBJ1-5; D gene: TRBD1; V gene: TRBV3-1/TRBV3-2; CDR3 DNA: TGTGCCAGCAGCTCGACAGGGGGCAATCAGCCCCAGCATTTT; CDR3 protein: CASSSTGGNQPQHF
clone size: .; J gene: TRBJ1-5; D gene: .; V gene: TRBV5-4; CDR3 DNA: TGTGCCAGCAGCTTGGACAGGGCCCAGCCCCAGCATTTT; CDR3 protein: CASSLDRAQPQHF
clone size: .; J gene: TRBJ2-3; D gene: .; V gene: TRBV4-1; CDR3 DNA: TGCGCCAGCAGCCAAGAAGGGGCAGCTCGCACAGATACGCAGTATTTT; CDR3 protein: CASSQEGAARTDTQYF
clone size: .; J gene: TRBJ2-5; D gene: TRBD2; V gene: TRBV6-4; CDR3 DNA: TGTGCCAGCAGTGAGGGCGGGGGGCGTCAAGAGACCCAGTACTTC; CDR3 protein: CASSEGGGRQETQYF
clone size: .; J gene: TRBJ1-1; D gene: .; V gene: TRBV6-6; CDR3 DNA: TGTGCCAGCAGCCGGGGTGGGGAGAACACTGAAGCTTTCTTT; CDR3 protein: CASSRGGENTEAFF
clone size: many; J gene: TRBJ1-2; D gene: TRBD1; V gene: TRBV19; CDR3 DNA: TGTGCCAGTAGCAACAGGGGTGTCTATGGCTACACCTTC; CDR3 protein: CASSNRGVYGYTF
clone size: once; J gene: TRBJ2-2; D gene: .; V gene: TRBV5-1; CDR3 DNA: TGCGCCAGCAGCCGACAGATCGCGAACACCGGGGAGCTGTTTTTT; CDR3 protein: CASSRQIANTGELFF
clone size: .; J gene: TRBJ2-3; D gene: TRBD1; V gene: TRBV19; CDR3 DNA: TGTGCCAGTAGTTTGTGGACAGGGGGAATTGGCGATACGCAGTATTTT; CDR3 protein: CASSLWTGGIGDTQYF
clone size: .; J gene: TRBJ2-7; D gene: TRBD1; V gene: TRBV12-3/TRBV12-4; CDR3 DNA: TGTGCCAGCAGGCCATCGACAGGGAACGAGCAGTACTTC; CDR3 protein: CASRPSTGNEQYF
clone size: .; J gene: TRBJ2-1; D gene: .; V gene: TRBV18; CDR3 DNA: TGTGCCAGCTCACCTACCAGTAATGAGCAGTTCTTC; CDR3 protein: CASSPTSNEQFF
clone size: .; J gene: TRBJ2-5; D gene: TRBD2; V gene: TRBV3-1/TRBV3-2; CDR3 DNA: TGTGCCAGCGGGGATAGCGGGGGGATTACGGAGACCCAGTACTTC; CDR3 protein: CASGDSGGITETQYF
clone size: .; J gene: TRBJ1-2; D gene: TRBD1; V gene: TRBV14; CDR3 DNA: TGTGCCAGCAGCCAAGACCCGGGACAGCTCTATGGCTACACCTTC; CDR3 protein: CASSQDPGQLYGYTF
clone size: .; J gene: TRBJ1-1; D gene: .; V gene: TRBV29-1; CDR3 DNA: TGCAGCGTTAAAGAAGGGGTTATGGCTAGCACTGAAGCTTTCTTT; CDR3 protein: CSVKEGVMASTEAFF
clone size: .; J gene: TRBJ1-5; D gene: .; V gene: TRBV6-1; CDR3 DNA: TGTGCCAGCAGTGAATTTCAGGCCCCGAATCAGCCCCAGCATTTT; CDR3 protein: CASSEFQAPNQPQHF
clone size: .; J gene: TRBJ1-3; D gene: TRBD1; V gene: TRBV7-9; CDR3 DNA: TGTGCCAGCAGCTCTGACAGGGGAGGGACCTCTGGAAACACCATATATTTT; CDR3 protein: CASSSDRGGTSGNTIYF
clone size: .; J gene: TRBJ2-1; D gene: .; V gene: TRBV7-9; CDR3 DNA: TGTGCCAGCAGCTCAACAGGGATCTGGGGTGGGAATGAGCAGTTCTTC; CDR3 protein: CASSSTGIWGGNEQFF
clone size: .; J gene: TRBJ2-3; D gene: .; V gene: TRBV29-1; CDR3 DNA: TGCAGCGTTGATGGCGGGGGCCCAGATACGCAGTATTTT; CDR3 protein: CSVDGGGPDTQYF
clone size: .; J gene: TRBJ2-5; D gene: TRBD1; V gene: TRBV24-1; CDR3 DNA: TGTGCCACCAGTGAGGGGGACAGGGGGCAAGAGACCCAGTACTTC; CDR3 protein: CATSEGDRGQETQYF
clone size: .; J gene: TRBJ2-7; D gene: TRBD2; V gene: TRBV9; CDR3 DNA: TGTGCCAGCAGCGTAGATGCGGGGGGGACCTACGAGCAGTACTTC; CDR3 protein: CASSVDAGGTYEQYF
clone size: .; J gene: TRBJ2-1; D gene: TRBD2; V gene: TRBV3-1/TRBV3-2; CDR3 DNA: TGTGCCAGCAGCCAAGTGGTGACTAGCGGGCACAATGAGCAGTTCTTC; CDR3 protein: CASSQVVTSGHNEQFF
clone size: once; J gene: TRBJ2-7; D gene: TRBD1; V gene: TRBV6-5; CDR3 DNA: TGTGCCAGCACACGGGGACAGGGTTACAACGAGCAGTACTTC; CDR3 protein: CASTRGQGYNEQYF
clone size: .; J gene: TRBJ2-1; D gene: .; V gene: TRBV6-2/TRBV6-3; CDR3 DNA: TGTGCCAGCAGTTACGCCGACGGCCCGGGTGAGCAGTTCTTC; CDR3 protein: CASSYADGPGEQFF
clone size: few; J gene: TRBJ2-7; D gene: .; V gene: TRBV7-3; CDR3 DNA: TGTGCCAGCAGCTTAATAGGAGGGACTCCCTACGAGCAGTACTTC; CDR3 protein: CASSLIGGTPYEQYF
clone size: .; J gene: TRBJ2-1; D gene: .; V gene: TRBV7-2; CDR3 DNA: TGTGCCAGCAGCTTAATTCTACCTCGGGTTGAGCAGTTCTTC; CDR3 protein: CASSLILPRVEQFF
clone size: .; J gene: TRBJ1-2; D gene: .; V gene: TRBV19; CDR3 DNA: TGTGCCAGTAGCCCCAATATTCCAGGTGATTATGGCTACACCTTC; CDR3 protein: CASSPNIPGDYGYTF
clone size: once; J gene: TRBJ2-1; D gene: TRBD2; V gene: TRBV27; CDR3 DNA: TGTGCCAGCAGACGATCAACTGGACTAGCGGGGGGGTCACACAATGAGCAGTTCTTC; CDR3 protein: CASRRSTGLAGGSHNEQFF
clone size: .; J gene: TRBJ2-2; D gene: TRBD2; V gene: TRBV11-2; CDR3 DNA: TGTGCCAGCAGCTCGGCGGGGGGGCAATTCACCGGGGAGCTGTTTTTT; CDR3 protein: CASSSAGGQFTGELFF
clone size: .; J gene: TRBJ2-5; D gene: TRBD1; V gene: TRBV11-2; CDR3 DNA: TGTGCCAGCAGCTTAAGTTTGGGACAGGGGTTCTTGGAGACCCAGTACTTC; CDR3 protein: CASSLSLGQGFLETQYF
clone size: .; J gene: TRBJ2-7; D gene: .; V gene: TRBV6-5; CDR3 DNA: TGTGCCAGCAGTTACGGGGGGAACTCCTACGAGCAGTACTTC; CDR3 protein: CASSYGGNSYEQYF
clone size: .; J gene: TRBJ2-7; D gene: TRBD1; V gene: TRBV24-1; CDR3 DNA: TGTGCCCTCGAAAAGGACAGGGTACACGAGCAGTACTTC; CDR3 protein: CALEKDRVHEQYF
clone size: .; J gene: TRBJ2-7; D gene: .; V gene: TRBV12-3/TRBV12-4; CDR3 DNA: TGTGCCAGCAAGGGGTTGTCCTACGAGCAGTACTTC; CDR3 protein: CASKGLSYEQYF
clone size: once; J gene: TRBJ2-3; D gene: .; V gene: TRBV4-1; CDR3 DNA: TGCGCCAGCAGCCAAGATGAAACTAGTCAAACAGATACGCAGTATTTT; CDR3 protein: CASSQDETSQTDTQYF
clone size: .; J gene: TRBJ1-3; D gene: TRBD1; V gene: TRBV18; CDR3 DNA: TGTGCCAGCTCACCCCCGGGACAGACTTTCGGAAACACCATATATTTT; CDR3 protein: CASSPPGQTFGNTIYF
clone size: .; J gene: TRBJ2-4; D gene: TRBD1; V gene: TRBV4-1; CDR3 DNA: TGCGCCATGGCGGACAGGGAAGCCAAAAACATTCAGTACTTC; CDR3 protein: CAMADREAKNIQYF
clone size: .; J gene: TRBJ2-4; D gene: .; V gene: TRBV4-2; CDR3 DNA: TGTGCCAGCAGCCAAGATCTGGGGACTAACATTCAGTACTTC; CDR3 protein: CASSQDLGTNIQYF
clone size: many; J gene: TRBJ1-1; D gene: .; V gene: TRBV5-5; CDR3 DNA: TGTGCCAGCAGCTTGTACCCCGGGAGCACTGAAGCTTTCTTT; CDR3 protein: CASSLYPGSTEAFF
clone size: .; J gene: TRBJ2-3; D gene: TRBD1; V gene: TRBV5-5; CDR3 DNA: TGTGCCAGCAGTTCGCCCGGGACAGCCCACAGGGATACGCAGTATTTT; CDR3 protein: CASSSPGTAHRDTQYF
clone size: .; J gene: TRBJ2-5; D gene: TRBD1; V gene: TRBV27; CDR3 DNA: TGTGCCAGCAGTTCCCTCCTGACAGGGGGTCAAGAGACCCAGTACTTC; CDR3 protein: CASSSLLTGGQETQYF
clone size: .; J gene: TRBJ1-4; D gene: TRBD1; V gene: TRBV9; CDR3 DNA: TGTGCCAGCAGCGTAGGACAGGGCGCAGGGGAAAAACTGTTTTTT; CDR3 protein: CASSVGQGAGEKLFF
clone size: once; J gene: TRBJ1-4; D gene: TRBD1; V gene: TRBV29-1; CDR3 DNA: TGCAGCGTTGATAGGATGACAGGGGACGGGAAACTGTTTTTT; CDR3 protein: CSVDRMTGDGKLFF
clone size: .; J gene: TRBJ2-3; D gene: .; V gene: TRBV5-1; CDR3 DNA: TGCGCCAGCAGCTCAGGGGATACGCAGTATTTT; CDR3 protein: CASSSGDTQYF
clone size: once; J gene: TRBJ2-2; D gene: TRBD1; V gene: TRBV5-4; CDR3 DNA: TGTGCCAGCCGCCCGGACAGGCTGAACACCGGGGAGCTGTTTTTT; CDR3 protein: CASRPDRLNTGELFF
clone size: .; J gene: TRBJ2-2; D gene: TRBD1; V gene: TRBV6-2/TRBV6-3; CDR3 DNA: TGTGCCAGCAGTAGGACAGGGGGCATACGGACCGGGGAGCTGTTTTTT; CDR3 protein: CASSRTGGIRTGELFF
clone size: .; J gene: TRBJ2-1; D gene: TRBD2; V gene: TRBV18; CDR3 DNA: TGTGCCAGCTCACCGTTCGAGGAGCGGGGGCCCTACAATGAGCAGTTCTTC; CDR3 protein: CASSPFEERGPYNEQFF